This T cell receptor beta chain comes out of a study of cytomegalovirus exposure and HLA in healthy donors. Study findings and constraints: In a later analysis, 15,000 to 20,000 TCR beta sequences were associated with HLA alleles at 0.05 false discovery rate. In a later analysis, the majority of CMV-associated beta chains seemingly showed HLA restriction. In an earlier analysis, in some 540 donors, most V segments appeared productive either ~90% or ~30% of the time. When a later analysis compared HLA-associated TCR beta chains with equally common others, the HLA-associated chains turned out to be more clonally expanded and to have lower generation probabilities.

About this clone: Its antigen is not identified.

This CDR3 is built from 17 residues. Unmatched junction bases numbered 8, after V lost 4 bases and J lost 4 bases. Germline V lookup: CDR1 SEHNR, CDR2 FQNEAQ (reference sequence). PCR employed 60 Vbeta and 13 Jbeta primers. Some clones are missing from TCRdb's copy, which holds only in-frame ones; the method was immunoSEQ multiplex PCR. The sample lists roughly 120,000 clones, about four fifths occurring once. The chain employs TRBV7-9 and TRBJ2-7; 15 nucleotides line up with TRBD2. This clonotype was sampled from a woman aged 30 to 39 in good health and CMV-seronegative. The sequenced sample was PBMCs. In DNA, the CDR3 is TGTGCCAGCAGCTCTCTTCCGGGACTAGCGGGAGGTTACGAGCAGTACTTC. This codes for CASSSLPGLAGGYEQYF.